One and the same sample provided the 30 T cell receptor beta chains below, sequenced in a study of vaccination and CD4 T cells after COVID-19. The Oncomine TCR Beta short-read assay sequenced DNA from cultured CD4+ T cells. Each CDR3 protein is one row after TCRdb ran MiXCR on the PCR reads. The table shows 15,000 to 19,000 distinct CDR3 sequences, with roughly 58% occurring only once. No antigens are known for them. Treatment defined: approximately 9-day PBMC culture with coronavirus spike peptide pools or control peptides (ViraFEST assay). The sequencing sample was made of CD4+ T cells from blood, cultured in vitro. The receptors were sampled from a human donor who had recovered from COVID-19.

The CDR3 nucleotides are TGTGCCAGCAGGGCGGCAGGGGGGCGCGAGCAGTACTTC. Protein product: CASRAAGGREQYF. This chain connects TRBV6-1 to TRBJ2-7; weak D call: TRBD1 (7 bases). The CDR3 loop spans 13 amino acids. V was clipped by 6 bases and J by 6 bases, with 15 bases between them. Germline loops: CDR1 MNHNS, CDR2 SASEGT.

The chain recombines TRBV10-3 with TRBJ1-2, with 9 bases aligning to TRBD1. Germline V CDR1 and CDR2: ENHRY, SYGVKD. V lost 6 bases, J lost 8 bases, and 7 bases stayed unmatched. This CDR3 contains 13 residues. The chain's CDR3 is CAISTGGRGGYTF. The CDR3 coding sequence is TGTGCCATCAGCACAGGGGGCAGAGGCGGCTACACCTTC.

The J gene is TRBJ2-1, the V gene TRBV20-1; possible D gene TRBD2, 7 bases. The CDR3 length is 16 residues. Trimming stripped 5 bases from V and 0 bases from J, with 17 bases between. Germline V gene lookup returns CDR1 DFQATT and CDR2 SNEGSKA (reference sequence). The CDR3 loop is CSAELGGGASYNEQFF. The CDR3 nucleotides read TGCAGTGCTGAATTAGGAGGGGGGGCCTCCTACAATGAGCAGTTCTTC.

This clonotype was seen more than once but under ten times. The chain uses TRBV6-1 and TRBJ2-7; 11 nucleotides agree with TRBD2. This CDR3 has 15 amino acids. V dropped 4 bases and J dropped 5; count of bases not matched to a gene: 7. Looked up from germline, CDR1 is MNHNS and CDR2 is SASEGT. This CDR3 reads CASSALAGVGHEQYF. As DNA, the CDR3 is TGTGCCAGCAGTGCACTAGCGGGGGTAGGCCACGAGCAGTACTTC.

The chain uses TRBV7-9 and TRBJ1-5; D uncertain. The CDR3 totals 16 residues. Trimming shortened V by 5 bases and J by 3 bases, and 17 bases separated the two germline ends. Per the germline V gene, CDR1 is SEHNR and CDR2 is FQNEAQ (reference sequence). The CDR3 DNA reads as TGTGCCAGCAGCCAAACGGCCGGCAGTCTCAATCAGCCCCAGCATTTT. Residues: CASSQTAGSLNQPQHF.

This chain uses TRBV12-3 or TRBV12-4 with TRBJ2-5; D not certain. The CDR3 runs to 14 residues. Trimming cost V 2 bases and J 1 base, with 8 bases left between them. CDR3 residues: CASSLLRLQETQYF. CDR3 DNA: TGTGCCAGCAGTTTACTTCGACTCCAAGAGACCCAGTACTTC.

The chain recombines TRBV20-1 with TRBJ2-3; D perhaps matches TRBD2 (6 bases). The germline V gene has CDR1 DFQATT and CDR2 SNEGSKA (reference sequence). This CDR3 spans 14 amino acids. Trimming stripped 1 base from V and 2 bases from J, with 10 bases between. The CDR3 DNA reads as TGCAGTGCTAGAGTCCCTAGCGTCACAGATACGCAGTATTTT. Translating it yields CSARVPSVTDTQYF.

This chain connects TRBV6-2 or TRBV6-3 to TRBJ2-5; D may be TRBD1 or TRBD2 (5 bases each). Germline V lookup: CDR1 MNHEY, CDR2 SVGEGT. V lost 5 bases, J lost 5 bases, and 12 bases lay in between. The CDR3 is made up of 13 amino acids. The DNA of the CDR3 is TGTGCCAGCAGTCCCGGGGCCAGCGAGACCCAGTACTTC. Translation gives CASSPGASETQYF.

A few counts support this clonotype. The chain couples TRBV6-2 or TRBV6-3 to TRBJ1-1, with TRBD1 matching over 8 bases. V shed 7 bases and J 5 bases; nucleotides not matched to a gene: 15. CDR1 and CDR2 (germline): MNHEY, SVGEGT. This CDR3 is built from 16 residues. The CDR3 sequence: CASTPSGQGARTEAFF. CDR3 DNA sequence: TGTGCCAGCACCCCATCGGGGCAGGGGGCGAGGACTGAAGCTTTCTTT.

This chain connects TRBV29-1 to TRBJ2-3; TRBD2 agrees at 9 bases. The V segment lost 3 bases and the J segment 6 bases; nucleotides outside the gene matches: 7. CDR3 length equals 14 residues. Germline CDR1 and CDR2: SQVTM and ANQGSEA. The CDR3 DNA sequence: TGCAGCGTTGAGGCTAGCGGGAACGTCGATACGCAGTATTTT. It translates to CSVEASGNVDTQYF.

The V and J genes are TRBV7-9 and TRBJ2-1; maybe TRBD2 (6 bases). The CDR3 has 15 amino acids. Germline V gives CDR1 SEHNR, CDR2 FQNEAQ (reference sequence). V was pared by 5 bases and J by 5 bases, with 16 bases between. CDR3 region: CASSPGASVNNEQFF. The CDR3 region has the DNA TGTGCCAGCAGCCCCGGGGCTAGCGTAAACAATGAGCAGTTCTTC. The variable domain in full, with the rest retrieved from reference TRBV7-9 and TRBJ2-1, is DTGVSQNPRHKITKRGQNVTFRCDPISEHNRLYWYRQTLGQGPEFLTYFQNEAQLEKSRLLSDRFSAERPKGSFSTLEIQRTEQGDSAMYLCASSPGASVNNEQFFGPGTRLTVL.

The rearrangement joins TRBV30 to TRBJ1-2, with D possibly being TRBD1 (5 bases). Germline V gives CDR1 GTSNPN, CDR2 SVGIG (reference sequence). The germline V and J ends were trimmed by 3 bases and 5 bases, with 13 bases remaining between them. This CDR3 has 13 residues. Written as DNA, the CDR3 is TGTGCCTGGAGGGACCGGGGGGAATATGGCTACACCTTC. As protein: CAWRDRGEYGYTF.

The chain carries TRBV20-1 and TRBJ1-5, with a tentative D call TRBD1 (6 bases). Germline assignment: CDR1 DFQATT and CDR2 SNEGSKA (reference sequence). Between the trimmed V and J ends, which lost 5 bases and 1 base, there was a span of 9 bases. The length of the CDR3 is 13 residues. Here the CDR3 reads CSARTESNQPQHF. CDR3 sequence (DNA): TGCAGTGCTCGGACAGAGAGCAATCAGCCCCAGCATTTT.

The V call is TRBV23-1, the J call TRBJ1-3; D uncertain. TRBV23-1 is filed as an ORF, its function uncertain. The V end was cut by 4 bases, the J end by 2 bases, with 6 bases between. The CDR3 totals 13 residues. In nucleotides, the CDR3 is TGCGCCAGCAGTCCCCACCCTGGAAACACCATATATTTT. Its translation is CASSPHPGNTIYF.

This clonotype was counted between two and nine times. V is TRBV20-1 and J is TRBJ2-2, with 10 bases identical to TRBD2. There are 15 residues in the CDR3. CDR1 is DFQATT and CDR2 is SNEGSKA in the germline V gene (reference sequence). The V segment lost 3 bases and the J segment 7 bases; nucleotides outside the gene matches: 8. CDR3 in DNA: TGCAGTGCTAGTTGGCTAGCGGGAGTTTTCGGGGAGCTGTTTTTT. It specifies CSASWLAGVFGELFF.

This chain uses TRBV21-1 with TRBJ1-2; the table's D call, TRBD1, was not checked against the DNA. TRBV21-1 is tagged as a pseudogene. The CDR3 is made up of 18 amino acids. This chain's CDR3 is CASSTTRSGTGGDYGYTF. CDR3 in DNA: TGTGCCAGCAGCACCACACGTTCCGGGACAGGGGGCGACTATGGCTACACCTTC.

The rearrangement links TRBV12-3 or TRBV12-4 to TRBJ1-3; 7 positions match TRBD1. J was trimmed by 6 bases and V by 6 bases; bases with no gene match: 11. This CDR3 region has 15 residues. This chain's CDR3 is CASSPQFTGVNTIYF. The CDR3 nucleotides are TGTGCCAGCAGCCCCCAATTCACAGGGGTAAACACCATATATTTT.

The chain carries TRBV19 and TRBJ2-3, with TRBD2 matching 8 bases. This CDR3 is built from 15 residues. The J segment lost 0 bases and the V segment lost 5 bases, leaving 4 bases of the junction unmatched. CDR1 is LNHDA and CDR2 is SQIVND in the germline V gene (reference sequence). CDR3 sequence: CASSPPSGSTDTQYF. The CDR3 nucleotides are TGTGCCAGTAGTCCCCCTAGCGGGAGCACAGATACGCAGTATTTT.

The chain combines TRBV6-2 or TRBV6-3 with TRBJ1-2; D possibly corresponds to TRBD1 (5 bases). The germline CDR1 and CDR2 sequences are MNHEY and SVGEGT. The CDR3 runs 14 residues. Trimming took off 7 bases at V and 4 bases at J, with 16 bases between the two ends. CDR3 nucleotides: TGTGCCAGCAAATGGGGCTTTGAGGGCTATGGCTACACCTTC. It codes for CASKWGFEGYGYTF.

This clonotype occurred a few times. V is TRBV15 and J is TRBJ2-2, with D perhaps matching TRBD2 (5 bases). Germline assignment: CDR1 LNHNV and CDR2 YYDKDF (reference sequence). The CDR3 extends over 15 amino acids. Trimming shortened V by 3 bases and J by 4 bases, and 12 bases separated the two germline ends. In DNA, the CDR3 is TGTGCCACCAGCAGTTTAGCGACCGGCACCGGGGAGCTGTTTTTT. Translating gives CATSSLATGTGELFF.

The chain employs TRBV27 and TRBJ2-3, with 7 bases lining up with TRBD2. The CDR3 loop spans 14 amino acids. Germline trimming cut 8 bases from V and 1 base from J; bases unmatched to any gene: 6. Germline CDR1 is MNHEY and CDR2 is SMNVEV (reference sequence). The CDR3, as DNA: TGTGCCAGCCGGAAGGGGAGGGGCACAGATACGCAGTATTTT. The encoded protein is CASRKGRGTDTQYF.

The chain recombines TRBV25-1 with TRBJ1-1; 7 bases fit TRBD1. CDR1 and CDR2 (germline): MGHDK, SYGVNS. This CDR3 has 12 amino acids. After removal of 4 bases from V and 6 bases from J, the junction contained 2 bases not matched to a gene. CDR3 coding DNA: TGTGCCAGCAGTGGACAGGGCTCTGAAGCTTTCTTT. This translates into CASSGQGSEAFF.

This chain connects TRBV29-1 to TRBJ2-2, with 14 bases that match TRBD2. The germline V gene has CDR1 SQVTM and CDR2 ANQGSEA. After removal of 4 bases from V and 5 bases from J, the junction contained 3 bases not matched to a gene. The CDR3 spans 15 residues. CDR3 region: CSVGGLAGETGELFF. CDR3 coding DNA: TGCAGCGTTGGGGGACTAGCGGGAGAAACCGGGGAGCTGTTTTTT.

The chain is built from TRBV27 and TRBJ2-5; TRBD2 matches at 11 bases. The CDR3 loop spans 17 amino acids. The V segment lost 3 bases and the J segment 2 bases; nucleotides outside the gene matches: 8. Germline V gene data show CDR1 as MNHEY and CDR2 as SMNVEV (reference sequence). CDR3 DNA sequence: TGTGCCAGCAGTTTGCGGGCTAGCGGGAGGTTTCAAGAGACCCAGTACTTC. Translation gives CASSLRASGRFQETQYF.

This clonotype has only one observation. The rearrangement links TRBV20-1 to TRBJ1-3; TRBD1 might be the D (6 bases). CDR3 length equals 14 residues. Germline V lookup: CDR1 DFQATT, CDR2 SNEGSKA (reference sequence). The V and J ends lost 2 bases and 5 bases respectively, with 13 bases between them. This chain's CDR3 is CSARLQGRRNTIYF. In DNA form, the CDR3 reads TGCAGTGCTAGATTACAGGGTCGTCGAAACACCATATATTTT.

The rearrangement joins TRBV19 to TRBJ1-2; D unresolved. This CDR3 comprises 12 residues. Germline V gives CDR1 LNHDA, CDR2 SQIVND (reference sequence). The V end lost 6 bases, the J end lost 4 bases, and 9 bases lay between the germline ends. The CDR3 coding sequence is TGTGCCAGTAGGGCCAACAGCTATGGCTACACCTTC. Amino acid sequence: CASRANSYGYTF. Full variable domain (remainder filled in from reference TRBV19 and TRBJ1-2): DGGITQSPKYLFRKEGQNVTLSCEQNLNHDAMYWYRQDPGQGLRLIYYSQIVNDFQKGDIAEGYSVSREKKESFPLTVTSAQKNPTAFYLCASRANSYGYTFGSGTRLTVV.

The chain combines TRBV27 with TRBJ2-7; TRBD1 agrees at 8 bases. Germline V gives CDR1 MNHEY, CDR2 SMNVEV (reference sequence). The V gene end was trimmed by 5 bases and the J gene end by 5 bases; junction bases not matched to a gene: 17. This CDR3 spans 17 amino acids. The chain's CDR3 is CASSSKVPGQVANEQYF. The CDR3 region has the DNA TGTGCCAGCAGTAGCAAAGTCCCGGGACAGGTTGCAAACGAGCAGTACTTC.

The CDR3 spells CASSCPGGDNYGYTF. The CDR3 region has the DNA TGTGCCAGCAGTTGCCCTGGAGGGGACAACTATGGCTACACCTTC. The chain carries TRBV6-7 and TRBJ1-2; a possible D gene is TRBD1 (5 bases). TRBV6-7 is reported as an ORF; its role is uncertain. This CDR3 spans 15 amino acids. V was cut by 4 bases and J by 2 bases, with 14 bases left in between.

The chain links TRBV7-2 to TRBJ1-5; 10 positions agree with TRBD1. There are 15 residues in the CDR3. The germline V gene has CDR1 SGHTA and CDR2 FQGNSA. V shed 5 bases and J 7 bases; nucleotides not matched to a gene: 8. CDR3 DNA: TGTGCCAGCAGCCCAGGACAGGGGGTTCGGCAGCCCCAGCATTTT. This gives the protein CASSPGQGVRQPQHF.

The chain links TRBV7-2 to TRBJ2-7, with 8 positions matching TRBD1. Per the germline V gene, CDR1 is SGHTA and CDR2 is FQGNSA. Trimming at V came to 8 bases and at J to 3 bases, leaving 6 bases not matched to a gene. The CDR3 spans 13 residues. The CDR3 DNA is TGTGCCAGCGGGGGACAGGTTCTCTACGAGCAGTACTTC. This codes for CASGGQVLYEQYF.